The 25 T cell receptor beta chains below all came from one sample that was sequenced in a study of cytomegalovirus exposure and HLA in healthy donors. PCR was performed using 60 Vbeta and 13 Jbeta primers. The protocol was immunoSEQ multiplex PCR, while the TCRdb copy is restricted to in-frame clones and leaves out a portion. Of about 120,000 clones listed, 72% were seen once; the top ten hold about 4%. Sample: PBMCs. Receptor source: a man aged 25-40 years in good health and CMV-seronegative.

The rearrangement joins TRBV11-3 to TRBJ1-5, with 7 positions matching TRBD1. Unmatched junction bases numbered 5, after V lost 3 bases and J lost 6 bases. The CDR3 spans 14 residues. Germline V gene data show CDR1 as SGHNT and CDR2 as YENEEA. CDR3 in DNA: TGTGCCAGCAGCTTGAGGGGGCAGGGTCAGCCCCAGCATTTT. It yields the protein CASSLRGQGQPQHF.

The rearrangement uses TRBV4-1 and TRBJ2-7; 9 nucleotides line up with TRBD1. The CDR3 extends over 13 amino acids. Losses at the gene ends were 1 base for V and 6 bases for J; bases not matched to a gene: 1. CDR1 and CDR2 (germline): MGHRA, YSYEKL. CDR3 nucleotides: TGCGCCAGCAGCCAAGGACAGGGGGTCGAGCAGTACTTC. It specifies CASSQGQGVEQYF.

This clone came up a few times. Other DNA sequences in the sample encode the same CDR3. The chain links TRBV10-1 to TRBJ1-1; no clear D. CDR3 size: 12 residues. CDR1 is WNHNN, CDR2 SYGVQD, per germline (reference sequence). The V gene lost 3 bases and the J gene lost 7 bases, with 9 bases spanning the gap. The CDR3 protein is CASSDGQVEAFF. Written as DNA, the CDR3 is TGCGCCAGCAGTGATGGCCAGGTTGAAGCTTTCTTT.

V gene TRBV9 combines with J gene TRBJ2-5, with D maybe TRBD1 (5 bases). Germline V lookup: CDR1 SGDLS, CDR2 YYNGEE. Trimming removed 2 bases from V and 2 bases from J, with 10 bases in between. CDR3 size: 14 residues. The CDR3 spells CASSVDSLQETQYF. The DNA for the CDR3 is TGTGCCAGCAGCGTTGACAGTTTGCAAGAGACCCAGTACTTC.

The V call is TRBV7-3, the J call TRBJ1-3; no clear D gene. Between the trimmed V and J ends, which lost 5 bases and 0 bases, there was a span of 14 bases. The CDR3 covers 16 residues. Germline CDR1 SGHTA, CDR2 FQGTGA. The CDR3 DNA reads as TGTGCCAGCAGCCCCCTCCCCCCCGGCTCTGGAAACACCATATATTTT. Translation gives CASSPLPPGSGNTIYF.

The J gene is TRBJ2-2, the V gene TRBV7-9; 9 bases line up with TRBD2. The CDR3 length is 15 residues. Trimming at V came to 5 bases and at J to 3 bases, leaving 4 bases not matched to a gene. The germline V gene encodes CDR1 SEHNR and CDR2 FQNEAQ (reference sequence). In nucleotides, the CDR3 is TGTGCCAGCAGCACCCCTAGCGGGGACACCGGGGAGCTGTTTTTT. This encodes CASSTPSGDTGELFF.

This rearrangement joins TRBV6-4 to TRBJ2-1, with 10 bases matching TRBD2. The germline gives CDR1 MRHNA, CDR2 SNTAGT. The CDR3 length is 15 residues. With 3 bases clipped from V and 4 bases from J, the junction kept 3 bases outside the gene matches. CDR3 DNA sequence: TGTGCCAGCAGTGAGTCTAGCGGGGGTTACAATGAGCAGTTCTTC. Encoded protein: CASSESSGGYNEQFF.

The rearrangement links TRBV6-1 to TRBJ1-2; no clear D gene. The germline V gene has CDR1 MNHNS and CDR2 SASEGT. The CDR3 totals 12 residues. V lost 6 bases and J 2 bases, leaving 7 bases between the germline ends. This CDR3 reads CASSPGNYGYTF. In nucleotides, the CDR3 is TGTGCCAGCAGCCCAGGCAACTATGGCTACACCTTC.

The chain couples TRBV11-2 to TRBJ2-3; 8 bases are shared with TRBD1. The CDR3 is 16 residues long. V lost 3 bases to trimming and J lost 1 base; unmatched junction nucleotides: 6. Germline V gives CDR1 SGHAT, CDR2 FQNNGV. CDR3: CASSFPVDRGTDTQYF. Here the CDR3 DNA reads TGTGCCAGCAGCTTCCCAGTGGACAGGGGCACAGATACGCAGTATTTT.

CDR3: CASSVAGGPSTDTQYF. CDR3 nucleotide sequence: TGTGCCAGCAGCGTAGCGGGGGGCCCTAGCACAGATACGCAGTATTTT. The chain carries TRBV9 and TRBJ2-3, with D tentatively TRBD2 (7 bases). V gave up 0 bases and J gave up 0 bases, with 11 bases separating them. This CDR3 has 16 residues. In germline, CDR1 is SGDLS, CDR2 YYNGEE. Using reference TRBV9 and TRBJ2-3 for the parts outside the CDR3, the full variable domain is DSGVTQTPKHLITATGQRVTLRCSPRSGDLSVYWYQQSLDQGLQFLIQYYNGEERAKGNILERFSAQQFPDLHSELNLSSLELGDSALYFCASSVAGGPSTDTQYFGPGTRLTVL.

The V and J genes are TRBV11-2 and TRBJ2-7; 7 bases agree with TRBD2. Germline V gene lookup returns CDR1 SGHAT and CDR2 FQNNGV. Trimming cost V 0 bases and J 2 bases; bases outside gene matches: 13. This CDR3 is 18 amino acids long. The CDR3, as DNA: TGTGCCAGCAGCTTAGAAAGGGGAGGGGCAGGTACCACCTACGAGCAGTACTTC. The encoded protein is CASSLERGGAGTTYEQYF.

The chain joins TRBV4-2 to TRBJ2-7; 10 nucleotides match TRBD2. The V and J ends lost 0 bases and 5 bases, in that order; junction bases with no gene match: 7. The germline V gene encodes CDR1 LGHNA and CDR2 YNFKEQ. The CDR3 totals 16 residues. The CDR3 sequence is CASSQEGAGGPNEQYF. CDR3 DNA sequence: TGTGCCAGCAGCCAAGAAGGAGCGGGGGGGCCTAACGAGCAGTACTTC.

The CDR3 coding sequence is TGTGCCAGCAGTTACGGCCAGGGTGGCAATAATTCACCCCTCCACTTT. Its translation is CASSYGQGGNNSPLHF. V is TRBV6-5 and J is TRBJ1-6, with D maybe TRBD1 (5 bases). Trimming left V 2 bases short and J 5 bases short, with 13 bases between. This CDR3 region has 16 residues. Germline V gene lookup returns CDR1 MNHEY and CDR2 SVGAGI.

This chain uses TRBV7-9 with TRBJ1-2; D may be TRBD1 (5 bases). Per the germline V gene, CDR1 is SEHNR and CDR2 is FQNEAQ (reference sequence). V was cut by 5 bases and J by 12 bases, with 16 bases left in between. The CDR3 consists of 12 residues. This chain's CDR3 is CASSLSGEMDTF. DNA of the CDR3: TGTGCCAGCAGCCTATCGGGGGAAATGGACACCTTC.

The V call is TRBV4-2, the J call TRBJ2-3, with TRBD2 matching over 12 bases. The J segment lost 6 bases and the V segment lost 4 bases, leaving 8 bases of the junction unmatched. The length of the CDR3 is 16 residues. Germline V gene data show CDR1 as LGHNA and CDR2 as YNFKEQ. In nucleotides, the CDR3 is TGTGCCAGCAGCCCCCAAGCTAGCGGGGGGGTTGATACGCAGTATTTT. It yields the protein CASSPQASGGVDTQYF.

This clone was found a few times. The chain is built from TRBV18 and TRBJ1-2, with a tentative D call TRBD1 (6 bases). The length of the CDR3 is 13 residues. The V end was cut by 1 base, the J end by 6 bases, with 9 bases between. From germline, CDR1 is KGHSH and CDR2 LQKENI. CDR3 sequence: CASSPRPGDGYTF. CDR3 sequence (DNA): TGTGCCAGCTCACCACGGCCAGGGGATGGCTACACCTTC.

The J gene is TRBJ2-3, the V gene TRBV4-1, with D unclear. This CDR3 has 14 amino acids. Trimming removed 1 base at V and 1 base at J, with 6 bases between. Germline V gene data show CDR1 as MGHRA and CDR2 as YSYEKL. CDR3 residues: CASSQGGGTDTQYF. The DNA for the CDR3 is TGCGCCAGCAGCCAAGGCGGAGGCACAGATACGCAGTATTTT.

CDR3 residues: CASTYSRGEYSGELFF. As DNA, the CDR3 is TGTGCCAGCACCTACTCCAGGGGGGAGTACTCTGGGGAGCTGTTTTTT. The V gene is TRBV27, the J gene TRBJ2-2, with D possibly being TRBD1 (7 bases). Germline lookup yields CDR1 MNHEY and CDR2 SMNVEV (reference sequence). The CDR3 covers 16 residues. Trimming took off 7 bases at V and 8 bases at J, with 23 bases between the two ends.

The V gene is TRBV28, the J gene TRBJ2-5, with D unresolved. Matching the DNA end better, TRBJ2-7 makes the J call doubtful. Germline CDR1 reads MDHEN; CDR2 reads SYDVKM. CDR3 length equals 14 residues. The CDR3 region has the DNA TGTGCCAGCAGTGAAAACCAGTGGGCCTACGAGCAGTACTTC. Encoded protein: CASSENQWAYEQYF.

This clone was picked up a small number of times. The CDR3 coding sequence is TGCGCCAGCAGTGGTACAGCAGCTAACTATGGCTACACCTTC. Protein product: CASSGTAANYGYTF. The rearrangement links TRBV10-2 to TRBJ1-2; no clear D. This CDR3 region has 14 residues. Germline V lookup: CDR1 WSHSY, CDR2 SAAADI. Trimming shortened V by 4 bases and J by 0 bases, and 9 bases separated the two germline ends.

The CDR3 spells CASSYSMGPWPYF. CDR3 nucleotides: TGTGCCAGCAGTTACTCGATGGGGCCTTGGCCGTACTTC. The chain carries TRBV6-5 and TRBJ2-7, with a weak D call TRBD1 (5 bases). The CDR3 sequence is 13 residues long. Trimming left V 0 bases short and J 12 bases short, with 15 bases between. Germline V gene lookup returns CDR1 MNHEY and CDR2 SVGAGI.

V and J are TRBV5-4 and TRBJ2-3; TRBD2 matches at 7 bases. This CDR3 has 13 residues. The trim removed 6 bases at V and 4 bases at J, leaving 5 bases unmatched. Germline V CDR1 and CDR2: SGHNT, YYREEE (reference sequence). The CDR3 reads CASTLLAADTQYF. The CDR3 coding sequence is TGTGCCAGCACCCTGCTAGCGGCAGATACGCAGTATTTT.

The chain links TRBV9 to TRBJ2-3; no reliable D call. Trimming left V 1 base short and J 4 bases short, with 19 bases between. Germline V gene sequence: CDR1 SGDLS, CDR2 YYNGEE. CDR3 length equals 17 residues. The DNA of the CDR3 is TGTGCCAGCAGCGTATCAACTGGGCGCGCGTCTGCAGATACGCAGTATTTT. Translation gives CASSVSTGRASADTQYF. Full variable domain (rest looked up from reference TRBV9 and TRBJ2-3): DSGVTQTPKHLITATGQRVTLRCSPRSGDLSVYWYQQSLDQGLQFLIQYYNGEERAKGNILERFSAQQFPDLHSELNLSSLELGDSALYFCASSVSTGRASADTQYFGPGTRLTVL.

This clone was detected a few times. The rearrangement links TRBV5-1 to TRBJ1-6; D is unclear. This CDR3 region has 15 residues. Trimming took off 0 bases at V and 6 bases at J, with 10 bases between the two ends. From germline, CDR1 is SGHRS and CDR2 YFSETQ. The CDR3 DNA reads as TGCGCCAGCAGCTTGGAGCTGGTTGGTAATTCACCCCTCCACTTT. It encodes CASSLELVGNSPLHF.

This clone showed up just once. The V gene is TRBV7-2, the J gene TRBJ2-3, with 10 nucleotides matching TRBD2. V lost 1 base, J lost 4 bases, and 5 bases stayed unmatched. CDR1 and CDR2 from the germline V gene are SGHTA and FQGNSA. The length of the CDR3 is 16 residues. The CDR3 sequence: CASSLVSGGAPDTQYF. The CDR3, as DNA: TGTGCCAGCAGCTTAGTAAGCGGGGGGGCACCAGATACGCAGTATTTT.